A selection of T cell receptor beta chains follows, all from one sample in a study of T cell repertoires in cytomegalovirus infection. Via MiXCR, TCRdb re-called the reads, giving one row per CDR3 protein. This table has just under 550,000 distinct CDR3 sequences, 26% appearing once. The sequencing sample was made of PBMCs. These receptors came from a human donor in good health (CMV status not recorded). Some clones in this sample may be carry-over from other donors' samples. CDR3s include the opening cysteine and the closing phenylalanine or tryptophan. A D gene is named only where the DNA matches it firmly. Not all rows give a size; the values are once, few, many and, for expanded clones, a class.

size: few
V: TRBV7-2
D: TRBD1
J: TRBJ2-1
DNA: TGTGCCAGCAGCACCAGGGGGCAGGGCCCGAAGTTCTTC
CDR3: CASSTRGQGPKFF

size: .
V: TRBV20-1
D: TRBD2
J: TRBJ2-1
DNA: TGCAGTGCTAGACCCGGACTAGCGGGAGAGCAGTTCTTC
CDR3: CSARPGLAGEQFF

size: few
V: TRBV12-3/TRBV12-4
D: .
J: TRBJ1-2
DNA: TGTGCCAGCAGTCCCGTCAATATTGGTGGCTACACCTTC
CDR3: CASSPVNIGGYTF

size: .
V: TRBV7-3
D: TRBD2
J: TRBJ2-3
DNA: TGTGCCAGCAGCTCACGTTGGGGGAGGGGACTCGGTACGCAGTATTTT
CDR3: CASSSRWGRGLGTQYF

size: few
V: TRBV7-9
D: TRBD1
J: TRBJ1-2
DNA: TGTGCCAGCAGCCAACTGACAGGGGGGGTCGATGGCTACACCTTC
CDR3: CASSQLTGGVDGYTF

size: few
V: TRBV6-5
D: .
J: TRBJ1-3
DNA: TGTGCCAGCAGTTTACAGACGAGGGGAAACACCATATATTTT
CDR3: CASSLQTRGNTIYF

size: .
V: TRBV6-1
D: .
J: TRBJ1-5
DNA: TGTGCCAGCAGCCGCGACAGGAGGTATAGCAATCAGCCCCAGCATTTT
CDR3: CASSRDRRYSNQPQHF

size: many
V: TRBV18
D: TRBD1
J: TRBJ1-2
DNA: TGTGCCAGCTCACCGGGGACAGCCACCCTCTATGGCTACACCTTC
CDR3: CASSPGTATLYGYTF

size: .
V: TRBV30
D: .
J: TRBJ2-1
DNA: TGTGCCTGGAGCCCTGAATATCCCCAGCACAGCTCCTACAATGAGCAGTTCTTC
CDR3: CAWSPEYPQHSSYNEQFF

size: .
V: TRBV19
D: .
J: TRBJ2-2
DNA: TGTGCCAGTACTCCGGACTCCGGGGAGCTGTTTTTT
CDR3: CASTPDSGELFF

size: .
V: TRBV28
D: TRBD2
J: TRBJ2-1
DNA: TGTGCCAGCATTACGGGAGGTCTCTATGAGCAGTTCTTC
CDR3: CASITGGLYEQFF

size: .
V: TRBV4-3
D: .
J: TRBJ1-1
DNA: TGCGCCAGCAGCCAGGGAGCCGATGTGGCCGTCGCTGAAGCTTTCTTT
CDR3: CASSQGADVAVAEAFF

size: .
V: TRBV5-4
D: .
J: TRBJ1-1
DNA: TGTGCCAGCACCGAAACCCGGTCCAGAGGTACTGAAGCTTTCTTT
CDR3: CASTETRSRGTEAFF

size: few
V: TRBV19
D: .
J: TRBJ2-1
DNA: TGTGCCAGTAGTATAGAGCCCGCTAGCGTCAGTGAGCAGTTCTTC
CDR3: CASSIEPASVSEQFF

size: few
V: TRBV19
D: TRBD2
J: TRBJ2-1
DNA: TGTGCCAGTAGTCCCCGGACTAGCGGGAGTGCTGCCTACAATGAGCAGTTCTTC
CDR3: CASSPRTSGSAAYNEQFF

size: .
V: TRBV20-1
D: TRBD2
J: TRBJ2-1
DNA: TGCAGTGCCCAAAGTCAAGCGGGAGATGGTGACAGGAATGAGCAGTTCTTC
CDR3: CSAQSQAGDGDRNEQFF